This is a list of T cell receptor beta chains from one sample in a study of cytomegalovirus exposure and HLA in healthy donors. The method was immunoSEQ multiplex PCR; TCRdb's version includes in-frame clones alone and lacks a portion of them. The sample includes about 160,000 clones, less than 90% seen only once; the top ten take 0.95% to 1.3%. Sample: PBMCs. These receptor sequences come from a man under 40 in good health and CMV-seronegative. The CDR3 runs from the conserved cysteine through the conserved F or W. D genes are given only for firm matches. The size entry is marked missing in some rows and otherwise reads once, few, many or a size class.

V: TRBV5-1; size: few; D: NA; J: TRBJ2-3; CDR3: CASSWGNNRVGGADTQYF; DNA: TGCGCCAGCAGCTGGGGCAATAACAGGGTAGGAGGAGCAGATACGCAGTATTTT
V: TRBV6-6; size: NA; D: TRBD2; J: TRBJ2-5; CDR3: CASRRKAGFQETQYF; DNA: TGTGCCAGCAGACGGAAAGCGGGATTCCAAGAGACCCAGTACTTC
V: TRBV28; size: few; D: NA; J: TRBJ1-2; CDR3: CASSFGGRGGYTF; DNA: TGTGCCAGCAGTTTTGGAGGGAGGGGCGGCTACACCTTC
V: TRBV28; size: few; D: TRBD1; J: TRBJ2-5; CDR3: CASSYTTTGATQYF; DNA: TGTGCCAGCAGTTACACTACCACAGGGGCGACCCAGTACTTC
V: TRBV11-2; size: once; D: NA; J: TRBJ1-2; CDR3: CASSPGDYGYTF; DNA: TGTGCCAGCAGCCCTGGAGACTATGGCTACACCTTC
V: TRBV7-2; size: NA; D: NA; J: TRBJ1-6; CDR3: CASAQFQGINSPLHF; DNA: TGTGCCAGCGCTCAGTTCCAGGGGATTAATTCACCCCTCCACTTT
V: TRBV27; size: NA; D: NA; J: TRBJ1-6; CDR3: CASSLSGGDLTLHF; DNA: TGTGCCAGCAGTTTATCGGGGGGAGATCTTACCCTCCACTTT
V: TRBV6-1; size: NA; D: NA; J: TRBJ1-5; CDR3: CASSERRGGQPQHF; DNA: TGTGCCAGCAGTGAACGGAGGGGAGGGCAGCCCCAGCATTTT
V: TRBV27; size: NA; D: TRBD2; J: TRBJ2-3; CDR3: CASSPRRGGPPWDTQYF; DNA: TGTGCCAGCAGCCCGCGGCGGGGGGGCCCCCCGTGGGATACGCAGTATTTT
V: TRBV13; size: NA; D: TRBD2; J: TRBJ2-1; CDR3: CASSSFRERDSTDEQFF; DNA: TGTGCCAGCAGCTCGTTCCGAGAGCGGGACTCCACCGATGAGCAGTTCTTC
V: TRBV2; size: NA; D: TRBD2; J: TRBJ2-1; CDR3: CASNWGGGALNEQFF; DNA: TGTGCCAGCAACTGGGGCGGGGGGGCCTTGAATGAGCAGTTCTTC
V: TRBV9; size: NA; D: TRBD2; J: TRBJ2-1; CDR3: CASSPTSGHNEQFF; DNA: TGTGCCAGCAGCCCGACTAGCGGGCACAATGAGCAGTTCTTC
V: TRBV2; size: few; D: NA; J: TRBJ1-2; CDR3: CASSVVTGLSGYTF; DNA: TGTGCCAGCAGTGTCGTCACAGGCCTTTCTGGCTACACCTTC
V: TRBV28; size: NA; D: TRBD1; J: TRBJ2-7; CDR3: CASSLDPTGGGYEQYF; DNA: TGTGCCAGCAGTTTAGATCCGACAGGGGGCGGCTACGAGCAGTACTTC
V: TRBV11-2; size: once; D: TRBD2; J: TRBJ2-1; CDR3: CASSSTWTSGRTFF; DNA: TGTGCCAGCAGCTCTACCTGGACTAGCGGGCGAACGTTCTTC
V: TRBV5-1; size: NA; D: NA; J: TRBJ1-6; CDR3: CASSLEQVGNSPLHF; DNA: TGCGCCAGCAGCTTGGAACAGGTGGGGAATTCACCCCTCCACTTT
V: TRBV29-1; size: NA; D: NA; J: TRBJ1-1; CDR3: CSVVSGVGAFF; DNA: TGCAGCGTTGTTTCGGGGGTGGGAGCTTTCTTT
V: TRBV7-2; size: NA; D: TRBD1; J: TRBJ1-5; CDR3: CASRKTGTGGQPQHF; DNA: TGTGCCAGCAGAAAAACCGGGACAGGGGGACAGCCCCAGCATTTT
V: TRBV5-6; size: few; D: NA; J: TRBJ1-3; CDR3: CASTGAGALGNTIYF; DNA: TGTGCCAGCACGGGAGCGGGGGCTTTAGGAAACACCATATATTTT
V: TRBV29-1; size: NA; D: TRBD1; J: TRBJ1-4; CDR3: CSVRDSGAKLFF; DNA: TGCAGCGTTCGGGACAGTGGCGCAAAACTGTTTTTT
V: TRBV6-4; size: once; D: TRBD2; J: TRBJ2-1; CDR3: CASSSRLAGGYNEQFF; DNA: TGTGCCAGCAGTTCAAGACTAGCGGGGGGGTACAATGAGCAGTTCTTC
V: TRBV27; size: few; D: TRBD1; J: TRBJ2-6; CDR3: CASSPPGQGYGANVLTF; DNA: TGTGCCAGCAGTCCGCCGGGACAGGGGTACGGGGCCAACGTCCTGACTTTC
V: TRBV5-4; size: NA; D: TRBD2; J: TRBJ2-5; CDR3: CASSLSGLAGAKETQYF; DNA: TGTGCCAGCAGCTTGTCGGGACTAGCGGGAGCCAAAGAGACCCAGTACTTC
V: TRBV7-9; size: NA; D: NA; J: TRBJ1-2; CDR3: CASSSLRDNYGYTF; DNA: TGTGCCAGCAGCTCCCTCAGGGATAACTATGGCTACACCTTC
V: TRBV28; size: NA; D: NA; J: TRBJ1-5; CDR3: CASSDNRVVQPQHF; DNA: TGTGCCAGCAGTGACAACAGGGTTGTGCAGCCCCAGCATTTT
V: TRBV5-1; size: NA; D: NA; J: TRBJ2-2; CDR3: CASSPKKGWTGELFF; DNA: TGCGCCAGCAGCCCTAAAAAGGGGTGGACCGGGGAGCTGTTTTTT
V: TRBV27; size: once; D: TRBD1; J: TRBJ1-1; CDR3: CASSPRGDRGRNTEAFF; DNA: TGTGCCAGCAGTCCGCGGGGGGACAGGGGGCGGAACACTGAAGCTTTCTTT
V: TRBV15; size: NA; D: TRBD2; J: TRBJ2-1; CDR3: CATSRVGRASYNEQFF; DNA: TGTGCCACCAGCAGAGTTGGGAGGGCCTCCTACAATGAGCAGTTCTTC
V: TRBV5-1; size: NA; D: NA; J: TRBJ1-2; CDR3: CASSFFEVSYGYTF; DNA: TGCGCCAGCAGCTTCTTCGAGGTCTCTTATGGCTACACCTTC
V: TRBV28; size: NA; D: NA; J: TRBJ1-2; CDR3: CASGPYGAGRGYTF; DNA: TGTGCCAGCGGCCCCTATGGGGCAGGGCGTGGCTACACCTTC
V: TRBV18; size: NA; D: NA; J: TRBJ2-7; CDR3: CASSSLGASYEQYF; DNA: TGTGCCAGCTCGTCTCTGGGGGCCTCCTACGAGCAGTACTTC
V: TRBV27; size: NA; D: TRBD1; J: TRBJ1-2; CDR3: CASRTNHRGEYGYTF; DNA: TGTGCCAGCAGGACCAACCACAGGGGGGAATATGGCTACACCTTC
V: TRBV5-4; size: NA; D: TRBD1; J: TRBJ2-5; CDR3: CAGGGTGAGETQYF; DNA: TGTGCAGGGGGCGGGACAGGGGCAGGGGAGACCCAGTACTTC
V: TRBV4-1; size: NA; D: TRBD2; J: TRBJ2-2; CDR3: CASSQATSGGAWDTGELFF; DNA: TGCGCCAGCAGCCAAGCGACTAGCGGGGGGGCCTGGGACACCGGGGAGCTGTTTTTT
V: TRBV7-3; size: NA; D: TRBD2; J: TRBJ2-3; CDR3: CASSYSGDSTDTQYF; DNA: TGTGCCAGCAGCTATAGCGGGGATAGCACAGATACGCAGTATTTT
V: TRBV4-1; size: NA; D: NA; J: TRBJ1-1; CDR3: CASSFQRGLSEAFF; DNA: TGCGCCAGCAGCTTCCAGCGGGGGCTGAGTGAAGCTTTCTTT
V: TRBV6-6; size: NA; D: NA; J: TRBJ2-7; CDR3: CASSYSFSLIYEQYF; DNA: TGTGCCAGCAGTTACTCTTTTAGTCTGATCTACGAGCAGTACTTC
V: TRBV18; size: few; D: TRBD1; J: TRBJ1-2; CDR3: CASSKDRDYGYTF; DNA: TGTGCCAGCTCAAAGGACAGGGACTATGGCTACACCTTC
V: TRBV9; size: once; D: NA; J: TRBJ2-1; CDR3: CASSGPEGGDVENEQFF; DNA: TGTGCCAGCAGCGGCCCCGAGGGGGGGGATGTGGAAAATGAGCAGTTCTTC
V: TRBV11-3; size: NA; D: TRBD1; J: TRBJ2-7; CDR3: CASSAGTGVSEQYF; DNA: TGTGCCAGCAGCGCCGGGACAGGGGTGAGCGAGCAGTACTTC
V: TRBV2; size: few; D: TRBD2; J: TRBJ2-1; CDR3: CASSERLAGGNEQFF; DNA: TGTGCCAGCAGTGAAAGGCTAGCGGGAGGCAATGAGCAGTTCTTC
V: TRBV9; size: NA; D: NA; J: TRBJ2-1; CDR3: CASSPVRGEQFF; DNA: TGTGCCAGCAGCCCTGTCCGCGGTGAGCAGTTCTTC
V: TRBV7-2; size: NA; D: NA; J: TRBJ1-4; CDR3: CASSLDPGDGGEKLFF; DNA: TGTGCCAGCAGCTTGGACCCAGGGGACGGGGGGGAAAAACTGTTTTTT
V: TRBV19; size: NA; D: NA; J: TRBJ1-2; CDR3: CASSSGSPSSGYTF; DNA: TGTGCCAGTAGTAGTGGGAGTCCTAGTTCTGGCTACACCTTC
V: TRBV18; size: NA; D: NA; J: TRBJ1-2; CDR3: CASSPGSGDYGYTF; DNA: TGTGCCAGCTCACCTGGGTCGGGGGACTATGGCTACACCTTC
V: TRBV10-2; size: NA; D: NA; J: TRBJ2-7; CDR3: CASGAGNREEQYF; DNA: TGCGCCAGCGGGGCAGGCAATCGGGAGGAGCAGTACTTC
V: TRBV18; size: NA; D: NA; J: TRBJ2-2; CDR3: CASSGTGHRTGELFF; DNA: TGTGCCAGCTCGGGGACGGGACATAGAACCGGGGAGCTGTTTTTT
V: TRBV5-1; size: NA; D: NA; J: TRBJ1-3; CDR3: CASSQTDGNTIYF; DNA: TGCGCCAGCAGCCAAACAGATGGAAACACCATATATTTT
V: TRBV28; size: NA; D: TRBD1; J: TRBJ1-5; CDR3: CASSSPTGDQPQHF; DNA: TGTGCCAGCAGTTCCCCAACAGGGGATCAGCCCCAGCATTTT
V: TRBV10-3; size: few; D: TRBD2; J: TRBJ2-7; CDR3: CATESGRNSYEQYF; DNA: TGTGCCACCGAGAGCGGGAGGAATAGCTACGAGCAGTACTTC
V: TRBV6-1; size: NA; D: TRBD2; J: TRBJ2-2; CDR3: CASSDLGRGGTGELFF; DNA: TGTGCCAGCAGTGACTTGGGGCGGGGGGGCACCGGGGAGCTGTTTTTT
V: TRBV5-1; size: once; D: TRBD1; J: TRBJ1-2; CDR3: CASSLGTGPGYTF; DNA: TGCGCCAGCAGCTTGGGGACAGGGCCCGGCTACACCTTC
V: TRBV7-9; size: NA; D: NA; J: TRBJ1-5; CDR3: CASSSQGSQPQHF; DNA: TGTGCCAGCAGCTCTCAGGGCAGTCAGCCCCAGCATTTT
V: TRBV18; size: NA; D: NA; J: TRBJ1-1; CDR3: CASSPPGVLNTEAFF; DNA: TGTGCCAGCTCACCCCCGGGGGTCCTGAACACTGAAGCTTTCTTT
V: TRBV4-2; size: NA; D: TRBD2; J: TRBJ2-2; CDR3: CASSQDRASGIGTGELFF; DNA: TGTGCCAGCAGCCAAGATCGGGCTAGCGGGATTGGGACCGGGGAGCTGTTTTTT
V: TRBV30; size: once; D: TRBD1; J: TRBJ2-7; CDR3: CAWNPLGGTGIGEQYF; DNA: TGTGCCTGGAACCCCCTGGGGGGGACAGGGATTGGCGAGCAGTACTTC
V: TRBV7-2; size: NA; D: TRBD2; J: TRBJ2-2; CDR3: CASSHSFGRANTGELFF; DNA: TGTGCCAGCAGCCACTCATTTGGGAGGGCGAACACCGGGGAGCTGTTTTTT
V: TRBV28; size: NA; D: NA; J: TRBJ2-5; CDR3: CASGLPLAGASETQYF; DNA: TGTGCCAGCGGATTACCCTTAGCCGGAGCGTCTGAGACCCAGTACTTC
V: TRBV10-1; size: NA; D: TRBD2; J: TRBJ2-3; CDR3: CASSRGLADTQYF; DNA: TGCGCCAGCAGTAGAGGACTAGCCGATACGCAGTATTTT